This TCR beta chain stems from a study of breast tumors, draining lymph nodes, adjacent tissues. Study observations and caveats: The data were judged consistent with most tumor T cells coming from lymph node and expanding in tumor.

Via MiXCR, TCRdb re-called the multiplex PCR reads, giving one row per CDR3 protein. The table shows about 200,000 distinct CDR3 sequences, with around a third occurring only once. The lymph nodes were axillary draining lymph nodes from breast cancer patients. This clonotype was recorded many times. Its specificity is unknown. Looked up from germline, CDR1 is MNHNY and CDR2 is SVGAGI (reference sequence). The CDR3 runs to 13 residues. V gave up 7 bases and J gave up 2 bases, with 10 bases separating them. Input material: axillary lymph node tissue. V is TRBV6-6 and J is TRBJ2-3, with D tentatively TRBD2 (6 bases). The TCR sequence derives from a female donor with breast cancer. Some clones in this sample may be carry-over from other donors' samples. CDR3 loop: CASTQGLTDTQYF. DNA for the CDR3: TGTGCCAGCACCCAGGGACTCACAGATACGCAGTATTTT.